Listed here are 21 T cell receptor beta chains from one sample, sequenced in a study of STAT5B mutations in CD4+ large granular lymphocyte leukemia. Method: immunoSEQ multiplex PCR; TCRdb's copy keeps in-frame clones and lacks some. The profile shows about 33,000 clones, around 70% of them singletons. Material: CD4+ T cells from blood buffy coats. These receptor sequences come from a human donor in good health.

The chain joins TRBV23-1 to TRBJ1-2; D is unclear. TRBV23-1 is identified as an open reading frame with a role that is uncertain. V lost 1 base, J lost 7 bases, and 4 bases lay in between. The CDR3 sequence is 11 residues long. The CDR3 is CASSQLGGYTF. Here the CDR3 DNA reads TGCGCCAGCAGTCAATTAGGTGGCTACACCTTC.

The chain uses TRBV6-1 and TRBJ2-7; TRBD2 might be the D (6 bases). The germline V and J ends were trimmed by 7 bases and 3 bases, with 19 bases remaining between them. The germline CDR1 and CDR2 sequences are MNHNS and SASEGT. The CDR3 contains 15 residues. CDR3 sequence: CASTGGARVYYEQYF. The CDR3 DNA reads as TGTGCCAGCACAGGAGGGGCGAGGGTCTACTACGAGCAGTACTTC.

V gene TRBV18 combines with J gene TRBJ2-5, with D perhaps TRBD2 (6 bases). The CDR3 loop spans 15 amino acids. The germline V and J ends were trimmed by 3 bases and 4 bases, with 15 bases remaining between them. From germline, CDR1 is KGHSH and CDR2 LQKENI. Written as DNA, the CDR3 is TGTGCCAGCTCACCTACTGGGACGGGGGTAGAGACCCAGTACTTC. Encoded protein: CASSPTGTGVETQYF.

In its sample, this clone was seen once. The V call is TRBV2, the J call TRBJ1-2, with unresolved D. Trimming removed 9 bases at V and 8 bases at J, with 28 bases between. The CDR3 runs 16 residues. Germline CDR1 reads SNHLY; CDR2 reads FYNNEI. The CDR3 coding sequence is TGTGCCAGAGTACAAGGGTCAGGCACCGAAAGTTGGGGCTACACCTTC. This codes for CARVQGSGTESWGYTF.

This clone was counted a single time. The V and J genes are TRBV21-1 and TRBJ2-1; TRBD2 is the table's D call, not checked against the DNA. TRBV21-1 is termed a pseudogene. This CDR3 contains 18 residues. CDR3 sequence reads: CASSKGIAGGPKRNEQFF. DNA of the CDR3: TGTGCCAGCAGCAAAGGAATAGCGGGAGGGCCCAAGAGGAATGAGCAGTTCTTC.

This rearrangement joins TRBV4-3 to TRBJ2-1, with D hard to call. This CDR3 region has 15 residues. The germline V and J ends were trimmed by 0 bases and 0 bases, with 6 bases remaining between them. Germline CDR1 and CDR2: LGHNA and YSLEER. The CDR3 here is CASSQDARSYNEQFF. CDR3 bases: TGCGCCAGCAGCCAAGACGCCCGCTCCTACAATGAGCAGTTCTTC.

The CDR3 is CASASGYPNYGYTF. CDR3 nucleotide sequence: TGCGCCAGCGCTTCAGGGTACCCTAACTATGGCTACACCTTC. The chain links TRBV5-1 to TRBJ1-2, with a possible D match to TRBD1 (5 bases). The CDR3 has 14 residues. With 7 bases removed from V and 0 bases from J, the gap between germline ends came to 13 bases. Per the germline V gene, CDR1 is SGHRS and CDR2 is YFSETQ.

CDR3 sequence: CAWSVLLGSEAFF. In nucleotides, the CDR3 is TGTGCCTGGAGTGTACTCCTGGGCAGTGAAGCTTTCTTT. V is TRBV30 and J is TRBJ1-1, with D hard to call. CDR1 is GTSNPN and CDR2 is SVGIG in the germline V gene (reference sequence). Trimming took off 0 bases at V and 7 bases at J, with 12 bases between the two ends. The CDR3 loop spans 13 amino acids.

The V gene is TRBV7-2, the J gene TRBJ1-1, with a tentative D call TRBD1 (6 bases). The CDR3 is 16 residues long. Per germline, CDR1 SGHTA and CDR2 FQGNSA. V lost 1 base and J lost 1, with 13 bases in between. DNA for the CDR3: TGTGCCAGCAGCTTAGGCCAGGGGTTTACGAACACTGAAGCTTTCTTT. This translates into CASSLGQGFTNTEAFF.

The CDR3 region has the DNA TGCGCCAGCAGCTTGAATCCGTCCGACGGAATTGGTAGCACAGATACGCAGTATTTT. It codes for CASSLNPSDGIGSTDTQYF. V and J are TRBV5-1 and TRBJ2-3, with no clear D. The CDR3 has 19 residues. CDR1 and CDR2 (germline): SGHRS, YFSETQ. Trimming pared 1 base from V and 0 bases from J, leaving 21 bases between.

This clone appeared once. CDR3 residues: CASTEEYNSPLHF. The CDR3 DNA reads TGTGCCAGCACAGAGGAGTATAATTCACCCCTCCACTTT. The V and J genes are TRBV6-5 and TRBJ1-6; D remains ambiguous. The CDR3 length is 13 residues. Trimming removed 7 bases from V and 4 bases from J, with 8 bases in between. CDR1 is MNHEY and CDR2 is SVGAGI in the germline V gene.

The chain employs TRBV27 and TRBJ1-1; the match to TRBD1 covers 9 bases. V trimming: 5 bases; J trimming: 5 bases; junction bases outside the gene matches: 6. The CDR3 is made up of 14 amino acids. Per the germline V gene, CDR1 is MNHEY and CDR2 is SMNVEV (reference sequence). CDR3 sequence: CASSINRGRTEAFF. The CDR3 region has the DNA TGTGCCAGCAGTATAAACAGGGGGCGGACTGAAGCTTTCTTT.

The gene calls are TRBV7-6 and TRBJ2-1; no firm D call. CDR1 and CDR2 (germline): SGHVS, FNYEAQ. The CDR3 is made up of 14 amino acids. V lost 6 bases to trimming and J lost 5 bases, with 14 bases between them. The CDR3 nucleotides are TGTGCCAGCAGTTATACCGACGGAGACAATGAGCAGTTCTTC. Translation gives CASSYTDGDNEQFF.

The genes are TRBV18 and TRBJ1-1; D gene uncertain. In germline, CDR1 is KGHSH, CDR2 LQKENI. The V gene lost 1 base and the J gene lost 2 bases, with 5 bases spanning the gap. The CDR3 extends over 13 amino acids. CDR3 DNA: TGTGCCAGCTCACCACAGAGTAACACTGAAGCTTTCTTT. Protein sequence: CASSPQSNTEAFF.

Only a few counts were recorded for this clone. This sequence joins TRBV28 and TRBJ2-7; 8 nucleotides agree with TRBD2. V shed 8 bases and J 4 bases; nucleotides not matched to a gene: 13. The CDR3 sequence is 15 residues long. Germline CDR1 is MDHEN and CDR2 is SYDVKM. The CDR3 here is CASRGGFQGNYEQYF. As DNA, the CDR3 is TGTGCCAGCCGGGGGGGGTTTCAGGGCAATTACGAGCAGTACTTC. The full variable domain, its missing parts supplied by reference TRBV28 and TRBJ2-7, is DVKVTQSSRYLVKRTGEKVFLECVQDMDHENMFWYRQDPGLGLRLIYFSYDVKMKEKGDIPEGYSVSREKKERFSLILESASTNQTSMYLCASRGGFQGNYEQYFGPGTRLTVT.

The chain carries TRBV19 and TRBJ1-3; D gene unclear. CDR1 is LNHDA, CDR2 SQIVND, per germline (reference sequence). There are 15 residues in the CDR3. Trimming took off 6 bases at V and 3 bases at J, with 15 bases between the two ends. The CDR3 sequence: CASSIPPIDGNTIYF. The CDR3 DNA follows: TGTGCCAGTAGCATTCCGCCAATCGATGGAAACACCATATATTTT.

The chain links TRBV5-1 to TRBJ1-2; D is undetermined. Germline assignment: CDR1 SGHRS and CDR2 YFSETQ. The CDR3 length is 14 residues. Trimming left V 2 bases short and J 1 base short, with 9 bases between. DNA of the CDR3: TGCGCCAGCAGCTTAAGGCAGAATAACTATGGCTACACCTTC. As protein: CASSLRQNNYGYTF.

The chain uses TRBV7-6 and TRBJ2-1; D possibly matches TRBD1 or TRBD2 (5 bases each). Germline V gene lookup returns CDR1 SGHVS and CDR2 FNYEAQ. Between the trimmed V and J ends, which lost 2 bases and 8 bases, there was a span of 16 bases. This CDR3 spans 15 amino acids. This CDR3 is CASSLYRDPEYEQFF. The CDR3 bases are TGTGCCAGCAGCTTATACCGGGACCCCGAGTATGAGCAGTTCTTC. The full variable domain, with the rest looked up from reference TRBV7-6 and TRBJ2-1, is GAGVSQSPRYKVTKRGQDVALRCDPISGHVSLYWYRQALGQGPEFLTYFNYEAQQDKSGLPNDRFSAERPEGSISTLTIQRTEQRDSAMYRCASSLYRDPEYEQFFGPGTRLTVL.

The chain carries TRBV7-2 and TRBJ2-7; 8 bases match TRBD2. J lost 4 bases, V lost 1 base, and 6 bases had no gene match. The CDR3 runs 15 residues. In germline, CDR1 is SGHTA, CDR2 FQGNSA. CDR3 loop: CASSLGTGRAYEQYF. CDR3 nucleotide sequence: TGTGCCAGCAGCTTAGGAACCGGGAGGGCTTACGAGCAGTACTTC. Combining the CDR3 with reference TRBV7-2 and TRBJ2-7 gives the whole variable domain GAGVSQSPSNKVTEKGKDVELRCDPISGHTALYWYRQSLGQGLEFLIYFQGNSAPDKSGLPSDRFSAERTGGSVSTLTIQRTQQEDSAVYLCASSLGTGRAYEQYFGPGTRLTVT.

The chain employs TRBV4-2 and TRBJ2-5; 9 bases agree with TRBD2. The CDR3 length is 15 residues. V trimming: 0 bases; J trimming: 7 bases; junction bases outside the gene matches: 6. Germline V gives CDR1 LGHNA, CDR2 YNFKEQ. As DNA, the CDR3 is TGTGCCAGCAGCCAAGAGGCGGGAGGGGATCGGACCCAGTACTTC. Translating it yields CASSQEAGGDRTQYF.

The chain couples TRBV4-1 to TRBJ1-3, with 8 bases identical to TRBD1. The CDR3 sequence is 17 residues long. Per the germline V gene, CDR1 is MGHRA and CDR2 is YSYEKL. With V trimmed by 3 bases and J by 4 bases, 11 bases remained unmatched. The CDR3 is CASSQTTAGGTGNTIYF. The CDR3 nucleotides are TGCGCCAGCAGCCAGACAACCGCAGGGGGCACGGGAAACACCATATATTTT.